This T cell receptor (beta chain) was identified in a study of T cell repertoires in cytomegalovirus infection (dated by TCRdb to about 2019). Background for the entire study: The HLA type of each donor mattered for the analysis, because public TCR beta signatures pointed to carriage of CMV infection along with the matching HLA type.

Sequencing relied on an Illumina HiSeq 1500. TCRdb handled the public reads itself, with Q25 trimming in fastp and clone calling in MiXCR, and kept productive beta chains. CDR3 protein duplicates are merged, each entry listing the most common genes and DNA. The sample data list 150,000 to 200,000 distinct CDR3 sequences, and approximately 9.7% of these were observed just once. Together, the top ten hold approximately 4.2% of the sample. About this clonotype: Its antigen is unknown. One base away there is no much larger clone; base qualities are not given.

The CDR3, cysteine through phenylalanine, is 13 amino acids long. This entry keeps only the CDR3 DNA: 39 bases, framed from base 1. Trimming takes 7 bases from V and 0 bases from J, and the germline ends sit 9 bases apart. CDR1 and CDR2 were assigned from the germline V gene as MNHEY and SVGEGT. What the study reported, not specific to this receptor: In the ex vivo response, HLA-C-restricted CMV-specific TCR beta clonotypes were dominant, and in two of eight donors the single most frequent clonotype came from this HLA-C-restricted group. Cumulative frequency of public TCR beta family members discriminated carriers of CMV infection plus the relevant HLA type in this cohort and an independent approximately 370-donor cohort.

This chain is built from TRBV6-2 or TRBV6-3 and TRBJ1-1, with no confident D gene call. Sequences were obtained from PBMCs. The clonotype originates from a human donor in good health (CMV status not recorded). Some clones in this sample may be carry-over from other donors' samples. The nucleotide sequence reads TGTGCCAGCACCAGACACTTGAACACTGAAGCTTTCTTT. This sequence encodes CASTRHLNTEAFF.